The 4 T cell receptor beta chains reported below all come from one sample, sequenced in a study of response to subunit inactivated influenza vaccine. TCRdb re-called the RT-PCR reads through MiXCR, storing one row per CDR3 protein. The sample shows about 780,000 distinct CDR3 sequences, about a fifth of them seen only once. Sequenced here: PBMCs from blood, sampled about 5 days after vaccination. Source of these receptors: a man aged 45 to 65 who received an inactivated influenza vaccine.

The chain is built from TRBV5-1 and TRBJ2-1; no reliable D call. V lost 3 bases, J lost 0 bases, and 13 bases lay in between. The CDR3 loop spans 16 amino acids. Germline-derived CDR1 and CDR2 are SGHRS and YFSETQ. The CDR3 nucleotides read TGCGCCAGCAGCTCCGTTAGCCAAAGCTCCTACAATGAGCAGTTCTTC. This translates into CASSSVSQSSYNEQFF.

The V and J genes are TRBV20-1 and TRBJ2-1; the match to TRBD1 covers 8 bases. The CDR3 covers 13 residues. Per the germline V gene, CDR1 is DFQATT and CDR2 is SNEGSKA (reference sequence). Trimming cost V 3 bases and J 3 bases; bases outside gene matches: 1. The CDR3 region is CSARTGDYNEQFF. As DNA, the CDR3 is TGCAGTGCTAGGACAGGGGACTACAATGAGCAGTTCTTC.

The chain has TRBV7-2 and TRBJ1-6, with TRBD1 matching over 7 bases. CDR3 length equals 17 residues. Germline CDR1 is SGHTA and CDR2 is FQGNSA. Trimming took 0 bases from V and 9 from J; bases not matched to a gene: 11. CDR3 nucleotide sequence: TGTGCCAGCAGCTTAGCAGGGGGCGGTAGTTTTAGTTCACCCCTCCACTTT. Translation: CASSLAGGGSFSSPLHF.

Notes on this clonotype: Given a much more abundant clone one base away, this may be a read error. The V and J genes are TRBV28 and TRBJ2-7; D not resolved. The CDR3 is made up of 13 amino acids. The V gene's germline CDR1 is MDHEN and CDR2 SYDVKM. DNA of the CDR3: TGTGCCAGCAGTATAACTCCCTCCTACAAGCAGTACTTC. Translating it yields CASSITPSYKQYF.